These T cell receptor beta chains were read from a single sample in a study of blood T cell repertoires in COVID-19. Profiling relied on immunoSEQ multiplex PCR, and the TCRdb table lists in-frame clones only, not all of them. The sample shows under 200,000 clones, roughly four fifths of them seen only once. Sequenced: peripheral blood. These receptor sequences come from a human donor with acute or convalescent COVID-19. The donor label of this sample is uncertain. Each CDR3 is given with its conserved first and last residue. The D gene is left open where the match is weak. Rows give clone size only sometimes, using once, few, many, or a class for an expanded clone.

DNA: TGTGCCAGTAGTATAGATCTGGGGACAAGGGGTGGCTACACCTTC; CDR3: CASSIDLGTRGGYTF; D: -; J: TRBJ1-2; size: -; V: TRBV19
DNA: TGTGCCAGCAGGATACAGGGGTACAATGAGCAGTTCTTC; CDR3: CASRIQGYNEQFF; D: TRBD1; J: TRBJ2-1; size: -; V: TRBV6-4
DNA: TGTGCCACCAGCAGAGATACAGGCGGGAGCTCCCCCTACGAGCAGTACTTC; CDR3: CATSRDTGGSSPYEQYF; D: TRBD2; J: TRBJ2-7; size: -; V: TRBV15
DNA: TGTGCCTGGAGTGTCGACAGGGGTCGATCACCCCTCCACTTT; CDR3: CAWSVDRGRSPLHF; D: TRBD1; J: TRBJ1-6; size: -; V: TRBV30
DNA: TGTGCCAGCATTCCTTTCTCTAACTATGGCTACACCTTC; CDR3: CASIPFSNYGYTF; D: -; J: TRBJ1-2; size: once; V: TRBV7-9
DNA: TGTGCCAGCAGCGAAACAGGGGGGAATTCACCCCTCCACTTT; CDR3: CASSETGGNSPLHF; D: TRBD1; J: TRBJ1-6; size: few; V: TRBV7-9
DNA: TGTGCCAGCAGCCAAGAGATTCGACAGGCCTTAATCCAAGAGACCCAGTACTTC; CDR3: CASSQEIRQALIQETQYF; D: -; J: TRBJ2-5; size: few; V: TRBV3-1/TRBV3-2
DNA: TGTGCCTGGAGTGGTGGGACTAGCGGGCCCCAAGAGACCCAGTACTTC; CDR3: CAWSGGTSGPQETQYF; D: TRBD2; J: TRBJ2-5; size: -; V: TRBV30
DNA: TGTGCCAGCAGTGTACGGAGACAGGGGGTATCTGGGGCCAACGTCCTGACTTTC; CDR3: CASSVRRQGVSGANVLTF; D: TRBD1; J: TRBJ2-6; size: few; V: TRBV25-1
DNA: TGTGCCAGCAGCTTATATCCGAACACTGAAGCTTTCTTT; CDR3: CASSLYPNTEAFF; D: -; J: TRBJ1-1; size: once; V: TRBV7-3
DNA: TGTGCCAGCAGCTTAAACGACAGGGGGTACGGCTACACCTTC; CDR3: CASSLNDRGYGYTF; D: TRBD1; J: TRBJ1-2; size: once; V: TRBV7-3
DNA: TGTGCCAGCAGCTTAGGGTTGCGGGGGGGCCTTTACGAGCAGTACTTC; CDR3: CASSLGLRGGLYEQYF; D: TRBD2; J: TRBJ2-7; size: -; V: TRBV7-8
DNA: TGTGCCAGCAGCCGGGCAGGGGGTTCCTACGAGCAGTACTTC; CDR3: CASSRAGGSYEQYF; D: TRBD1; J: TRBJ2-7; size: once; V: TRBV13
DNA: TGTGCCAGCAGTTCAGCGGGACTACAAGAGACCCAGTACTTC; CDR3: CASSSAGLQETQYF; D: TRBD2; J: TRBJ2-5; size: once; V: TRBV2
DNA: TGTGCCAGCAGCCCCTCCGGGACAGGGCGATATAATTCACCCCTCCACTTT; CDR3: CASSPSGTGRYNSPLHF; D: TRBD1; J: TRBJ1-6; size: few; V: TRBV11-2
DNA: TGTGCCAGCAGGGCATCAGGGGTTTCGGGGGAGACCCAGTACTTC; CDR3: CASRASGVSGETQYF; D: -; J: TRBJ2-5; size: -; V: TRBV2
DNA: TGTGCCTGGAGGGGGACAGGGAGGACCGGGGAGCTGTTTTTT; CDR3: CAWRGTGRTGELFF; D: TRBD1; J: TRBJ2-2; size: few; V: TRBV30
DNA: TGTGCCAGCAGTTTTGGGCCGACCGGGGAGCTGTTTTTT; CDR3: CASSFGPTGELFF; D: -; J: TRBJ2-2; size: -; V: TRBV12-3/TRBV12-4
DNA: TGCGCCAGCAGCTCCTCCCGAGGGACCGGGGAGCTGTTTTTT; CDR3: CASSSSRGTGELFF; D: -; J: TRBJ2-2; size: -; V: TRBV5-1
DNA: TGTGCCAGCAGCGTAGATACAACTAGCGGTAAATCCTACAATGAGCAGTTCTTC; CDR3: CASSVDTTSGKSYNEQFF; D: TRBD2; J: TRBJ2-1; size: -; V: TRBV9